The 27 T cell receptor beta chains below were found in one sample sequenced in a study of blood T cell repertoires in COVID-19. Generated by immunoSEQ multiplex PCR, the TCRdb table keeps only in-frame clones and is missing some. Here the sample spans around 110,000 clones, about four fifths being singletons. Input material: peripheral blood. These receptors all stem from a woman aged 65 to 85 with acute or convalescent COVID-19.

The chain has TRBV27 and TRBJ2-7, with 9 bases matching TRBD1. This CDR3 is built from 14 residues. CDR1 MNHEY and CDR2 SMNVEV come from the germline V gene (reference sequence). With 5 bases clipped from V and 4 bases from J, the junction kept 6 bases outside the gene matches. Written as DNA, the CDR3 is TGTGCCAGCAGTCAAGGGACAGGGAATTACGAGCAGTACTTC. It encodes CASSQGTGNYEQYF.

This clone has more than one count but fewer than ten. The chain combines TRBV3-1 (or the pseudogene TRBV3-2) with TRBJ2-1; 10 bases map to TRBD2. CDR1 is LGHDT and CDR2 is YNNKEL in the germline V gene (reference sequence). The CDR3 contains 15 residues. V shed 4 bases and J 7 bases; nucleotides not matched to a gene: 7. CDR3 region: CASSPRGLAMNEQFF. CDR3 DNA: TGTGCCAGCAGCCCGAGGGGACTAGCGATGAATGAGCAGTTCTTC.

V gene TRBV19 combines with J gene TRBJ1-5; maybe TRBD1 (5 bases). This CDR3 has 15 amino acids. Germline CDR1 is LNHDA and CDR2 is SQIVND (reference sequence). V lost 6 bases and J lost 1, with 13 bases in between. CDR3 loop: CASSLQGLSNQPQHF. In DNA, the CDR3 is TGTGCCAGTAGCCTTCAGGGTCTAAGCAATCAGCCCCAGCATTTT.

Here the CDR3 reads CASSSSPSGYEQYF. CDR3 in DNA: TGTGCCAGCAGCTCCAGCCCCAGCGGATACGAGCAGTACTTC. This chain links TRBV7-2 with TRBJ2-7; weak D call: TRBD2 (5 bases). The germline CDR1 and CDR2 sequences are SGHTA and FQGNSA. V lost 4 bases and J 4 bases, leaving 14 bases between the germline ends. CDR3 size: 14 residues.

The chain recombines TRBV2 with TRBJ2-7, with D possibly being TRBD2 (5 bases). Germline V gene data show CDR1 as SNHLY and CDR2 as FYNNEI. This CDR3 is 13 amino acids long. V lost 2 bases and J lost 3, with 8 bases in between. The CDR3 DNA reads as TGTGCCAGCAGTGAAAGGGAGCGCTACGAGCAGTACGTC. Translating gives CASSERERYEQYV.

The CDR3: CASSKQGTSGIQYF. In nucleotides, the CDR3 is TGTGCCAGCAGTAAACAGGGTACCTCAGGCATTCAGTACTTC. The chain is built from TRBV6-5 and TRBJ2-4, with D perhaps TRBD1 (6 bases). CDR1 and CDR2 (germline): MNHEY, SVGAGI. Trimming stripped 5 bases from V and 9 bases from J, with 17 bases between. The CDR3 has 14 amino acids.

The J gene is TRBJ1-2, the V gene TRBV9; D is perhaps TRBD1 (5 bases). This CDR3 contains 14 residues. V was shortened by 2 bases and J by 7 bases, with 15 bases between the two germline ends. Germline lookup yields CDR1 SGDLS and CDR2 YYNGEE. The CDR3 nucleotides are TGTGCCAGCAGCGTCAGGGCGGGGTTCGGTGGCTACACCTTC. It specifies CASSVRAGFGGYTF.

The gene calls are TRBV5-4 and TRBJ1-5; D is possibly TRBD1 (6 bases). Germline values: CDR1 SGHNT, CDR2 YYREEE (reference sequence). V was shortened by 0 bases and J by 1 base, with 8 bases between the two germline ends. This CDR3 has 15 residues. CDR3 bases: TGTGCCAGCAGCTTGGGGGGACAAAGCAATCAGCCCCAGCATTTT. It encodes CASSLGGQSNQPQHF.

The chain recombines TRBV5-4 with TRBJ1-2; D uncertain. Trimming took 0 bases from V and 7 from J, leaving 13 bases between them. The CDR3 has 14 residues. Germline V lookup: CDR1 SGHNT, CDR2 YYREEE (reference sequence). The CDR3 protein is CASSLDQASGGYTF. CDR3 coding DNA: TGTGCCAGCAGCTTGGATCAGGCCAGCGGTGGCTACACCTTC.

The V and J genes are TRBV7-8 and TRBJ1-6; TRBD1 matches at 7 bases. The germline V gene has CDR1 SGHVS and CDR2 FQNEAQ. With 5 bases clipped from V and 3 bases from J, the junction kept 13 bases outside the gene matches. This CDR3 is built from 18 residues. As DNA, the CDR3 is TGTGCCAGCAGCAGCCGACAGGGCCCAATCTACTATAATTCACCCCTCCACTTT. Residues: CASSSRQGPIYYNSPLHF.

V usage is TRBV6-5 and J usage is TRBJ1-6, with D perhaps matching TRBD1 (6 bases). Germline V gives CDR1 MNHEY, CDR2 SVGAGI. CDR3 length: 13 amino acids. V was pared by 5 bases and J by 6 bases, with 8 bases between. CDR3 loop: CASSRTANSPLHF. CDR3 bases: TGTGCCAGCAGTCGGACAGCTAATTCACCCCTCCACTTT.

V and J are TRBV24-1 and TRBJ2-2; weak D call: TRBD1 (5 bases). The CDR3 is 16 residues long. Germline V gives CDR1 KGHDR, CDR2 SFDVKD. Trimming stripped 2 bases from V and 1 base from J, with 10 bases between. The CDR3 DNA is TGTGCCACCAGTGATTATCTTACAGGGAACACCGGGGAGCTGTTTTTT. Amino acid sequence: CATSDYLTGNTGELFF.

This clone has just a few counts. This sequence joins TRBV7-9 and TRBJ1-3; D gene unclear. The V and J ends lost 10 bases and 7 bases respectively, with 14 bases between them. Germline-derived CDR1 and CDR2 are SEHNR and FQNEAQ (reference sequence). The CDR3 extends over 12 amino acids. This CDR3 is CAIYLFSNTIYF. CDR3 nucleotide sequence: TGTGCCATCTACCTTTTTTCGAACACCATATATTTT.

J is TRBJ2-2 and V is TRBV7-2; 10 bases align to TRBD2. Germline V gives CDR1 SGHTA, CDR2 FQGNSA. The CDR3 is 16 residues long. The trim removed 3 bases at V and 6 bases at J, leaving 7 bases unmatched. The DNA of the CDR3 is TGTGCCAGCAGCTTTCAGAGCGGGGGGGCGCCCGGGGAGCTGTTTTTT. As protein: CASSFQSGGAPGELFF.

The rearrangement links TRBV11-2 to TRBJ1-2; 9 positions agree with TRBD1. The junction had 9 bases not matched to a gene; V was cut back by 5 bases and J by 8 bases. The length of the CDR3 is 14 residues. The germline CDR1 and CDR2 sequences are SGHAT and FQNNGV. Here the CDR3 DNA reads TGTGCCAGCAGCCCGCGCCGGACAGGGGAAGGCTACACCTTC. Protein sequence: CASSPRRTGEGYTF. The full variable domain, with the rest looked up from reference TRBV11-2 and TRBJ1-2, is EAGVAQSPRYKIIEKRQSVAFWCNPISGHATLYWYQQILGQGPKLLIQFQNNGVVDDSQLPKDRFSAERLKGVDSTLKIQPAKLEDSAVYLCASSPRRTGEGYTFGSGTRLTVV.

This chain uses TRBV3-1 (or the pseudogene TRBV3-2) with TRBJ2-3; 9 nucleotides line up with TRBD2. CDR3 length: 16 amino acids. After removal of 0 bases from V and 5 bases from J, the junction contained 6 bases not matched to a gene. CDR1 and CDR2 from the germline V gene are LGHDT and YNNKEL (reference sequence). CDR3: CASSQDGIAGVDTQYF. The CDR3 DNA follows: TGTGCCAGCAGCCAAGATGGTATAGCGGGAGTAGATACGCAGTATTTT.

The CDR3 region has the DNA TGTGCCAGCAGTCCTACTAGTTACGAGCAGTACTTC. Translating gives CASSPTSYEQYF. V and J are TRBV12-3 or TRBV12-4 and TRBJ2-7, with a weak D call TRBD2 (5 bases). The CDR3 loop spans 12 amino acids. V was shortened by 5 bases and J by 4 bases, with 9 bases between the two germline ends.

This clone was seen a handful of times. The chain is built from TRBV6-5 and TRBJ1-2; maybe TRBD1 (5 bases). V was trimmed by 5 bases and J by 4 bases, leaving 8 bases between them. CDR1 and CDR2 (germline): MNHEY, SVGAGI. The CDR3 totals 12 residues. CDR3 amino acids: CASSRGGYGYTF. Written as DNA, the CDR3 is TGTGCCAGCAGTAGGGGTGGCTATGGCTACACCTTC.

The chain recombines TRBV3-1 (or the pseudogene TRBV3-2) with TRBJ2-7, with TRBD2 identical over 7 bases. Germline V lookup: CDR1 LGHDT, CDR2 YNNKEL (reference sequence). The CDR3 consists of 15 residues. J was trimmed by 7 bases and V by 1 base; bases with no gene match: 10. Written as DNA, the CDR3 is TGTGCCAGCAGCCAAGGAGCTAGCGGACTGGGGGAGCAGTACGTC. It yields the protein CASSQGASGLGEQYV.

The chain links TRBV5-1 to TRBJ2-3, with D possibly TRBD2 on 7 matching bases. This CDR3 has 14 amino acids. Germline lookup yields CDR1 SGHRS and CDR2 YFSETQ. V lost 5 bases and J lost 9, with 19 bases in between. In nucleotides, the CDR3 is TGCGCCAGCAGGGGAGGGCAGGGGTTAATGACGCAGTATTTT. It is translated as CASRGGQGLMTQYF.

The rearrangement joins TRBV7-9 to TRBJ2-5; 9 bases match TRBD1. The J segment lost 4 bases and the V segment lost 6 bases, leaving 6 bases of the junction unmatched. The CDR3 sequence is 14 residues long. CDR1 and CDR2 (germline): SEHNR, FQNEAQ (reference sequence). CDR3 sequence reads: CASSRDRAGETQYF. The CDR3 nucleotides read TGTGCCAGCAGTAGGGACAGGGCGGGAGAGACCCAGTACTTC.

The chain links TRBV6-6 to TRBJ1-6, with 10 bases that match TRBD1. In germline, CDR1 is MNHNY, CDR2 SVGAGI (reference sequence). The trim removed 6 bases at V and 9 bases at J, leaving 5 bases unmatched. The CDR3 loop spans 14 amino acids. The chain's CDR3 is CASSRDRGVSPLHF. DNA for the CDR3: TGTGCCAGCAGCAGGGACAGGGGCGTTTCACCCCTCCACTTT.

This rearrangement joins TRBV5-1 to TRBJ2-3; TRBD2 is a possible D gene (5 bases). Germline V gives CDR1 SGHRS, CDR2 YFSETQ. Trimming removed 5 bases at V and 8 bases at J, with 9 bases between. The CDR3 covers 11 residues. The DNA for the CDR3 is TGCGCCAGCAGGGGTGAGGGTACGCAGTATTTT. Residues: CASRGEGTQYF.

The rearrangement joins TRBV19 to TRBJ2-2, with unresolved D. Germline V gives CDR1 LNHDA, CDR2 SQIVND (reference sequence). Between the trimmed V and J ends, which lost 3 bases and 6 bases, there was a span of 14 bases. CDR3 length: 15 residues. The CDR3 coding sequence is TGTGCCAGTAGTATTATTAACATCTTCCCCGGGGAGCTGTTTTTT. This codes for CASSIINIFPGELFF.

Notes on this clone: Sequence at one end of the junction differs from germline and may be a read error. The chain is built from TRBV6-2 or TRBV6-3 and TRBJ2-3; D might be TRBD2 (6 bases). This CDR3 comprises 18 residues. Germline CDR1 is MNHEY and CDR2 is SVGEGT. CDR3 protein: CTSSYASPGLIFSDTQYF. The CDR3 DNA reads as TGTACCAGCAGTTACGCCAGTCCGGGACTTATTTTCTCTGATACGCAGTATTTT.

The CDR3: CASSTYRGRTDTQYF. CDR3 sequence (DNA): TGTGCCAGTAGTACTTACAGGGGTCGGACAGATACGCAGTATTTT. This chain joins TRBV19 and TRBJ2-3, with 7 positions matching TRBD1. Germline CDR1 reads LNHDA; CDR2 reads SQIVND (reference sequence). The length of the CDR3 is 15 residues. V trimming: 4 bases; J trimming: 3 bases; junction bases outside the gene matches: 7.

The rearrangement links TRBV27 to TRBJ2-1; weak D call: TRBD1 (5 bases). CDR1 and CDR2 from the germline V gene are MNHEY and SMNVEV (reference sequence). Trimming cost V 1 base and J 0 bases, with 10 bases left between them. The CDR3 has 16 amino acids. The chain's CDR3 is CASSLWGRSSYNEQFF. DNA of the CDR3: TGTGCCAGCAGTTTATGGGGCAGAAGCTCCTACAATGAGCAGTTCTTC.